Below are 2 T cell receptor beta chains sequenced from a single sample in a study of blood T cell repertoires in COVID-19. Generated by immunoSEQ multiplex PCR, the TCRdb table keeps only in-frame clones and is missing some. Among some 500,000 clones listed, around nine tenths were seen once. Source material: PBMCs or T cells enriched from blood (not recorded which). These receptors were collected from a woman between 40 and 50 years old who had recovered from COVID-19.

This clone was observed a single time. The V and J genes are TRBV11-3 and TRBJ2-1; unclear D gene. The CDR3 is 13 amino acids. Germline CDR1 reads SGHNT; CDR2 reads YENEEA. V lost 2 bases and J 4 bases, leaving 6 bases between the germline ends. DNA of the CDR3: TGTGCCAGCAGCTTACCCAATTACAATGAGCAGTTCTTC. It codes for CASSLPNYNEQFF.

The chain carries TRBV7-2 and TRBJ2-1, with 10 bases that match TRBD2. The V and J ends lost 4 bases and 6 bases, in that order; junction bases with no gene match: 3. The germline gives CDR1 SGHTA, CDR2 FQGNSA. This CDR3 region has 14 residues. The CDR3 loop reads CASSSAGGRNEQFF. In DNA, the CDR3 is TGTGCCAGCAGCTCAGCGGGAGGGCGCAATGAGCAGTTCTTC.